These T cell receptor beta chains were read from a single sample in a study of long-term antiretroviral therapy in people with HIV. The table came from immunoSEQ multiplex PCR; TCRdb's copy has only in-frame clones and leaves some out. The repertoire holds some 19,000 clones, 70% to 85% seen once, with roughly 8% in the top ten. Specimen: unsorted PBMCs, collected 0.9 years after starting antiretroviral therapy. Every receptor here comes from a man younger than 30 with HIV. The CDR3 runs from the conserved cysteine through the conserved F or W. D genes are given only for firm matches. Not all rows give a size; the values are once, few, many and, for expanded clones, a class.

j_call,d_call,clone_size,v_call,cdr3_nt,cdr3_aa
TRBJ2-1,TRBD2,once,TRBV6-1,TGTGCCAGCAGTGGTCCCCTTGTGGCGGGGGGGATCAGCTCCTACAATGAGCAGTTCTTC,CASSGPLVAGGISSYNEQFF
TRBJ1-1,NA,NA,TRBV27,TGTGCCAGCAGTTTATGGGCTAACACTGAAGCTTTCTTT,CASSLWANTEAFF
TRBJ2-1,NA,NA,TRBV19,TGTGCCAGTAGTCGGAGCTCCTACAATGAGCAGTTCTTC,CASSRSSYNEQFF
TRBJ1-6,NA,NA,TRBV28,TGTGCCAGCAGACGCCCTCAAGGAAATAATTCACCCCTCCACTTT,CASRRPQGNNSPLHF
TRBJ2-5,TRBD2,few,TRBV28,TGTGCCAGCAGTTCGGGCGGCGGGGGACAAGAGACCCAGTACTTC,CASSSGGGGQETQYF
TRBJ1-5,NA,once,TRBV30,TGTGCCTGGAGTGTTGGTCCCGGGTCGCATCAGCCCCAGCATTTT,CAWSVGPGSHQPQHF
TRBJ1-2,NA,NA,TRBV7-9,TGTGCCAGCAGCACAAACCTTGGACAGTGGAACTATGGCTACACCTTC,CASSTNLGQWNYGYTF
TRBJ2-3,TRBD1,NA,TRBV6-4,TGTGCCAGCAGTGACTCGACAGGGTCAGATACGCAGTATTTT,CASSDSTGSDTQYF
TRBJ2-2,NA,NA,TRBV11-2,TGTGCCAGCAGCTCCTACGAACAGGGTCGCGGGGAGCTGTTTTTT,CASSSYEQGRGELFF
TRBJ1-1,NA,NA,TRBV29-1,TGCAGCGTTAAGCTGAGCACTGAAGCTTTCTTT,CSVKLSTEAFF
TRBJ1-1,NA,NA,TRBV6-5,TGTGCCAGCAAATTAAGACAAACGAACACTGAAGCTTTCTTT,CASKLRQTNTEAFF
TRBJ1-5,NA,few,TRBV19,TGTGCCAGTAGCCCGCCCTACAGGGAGAGGAGCAATCAGCCCCAGCATTTT,CASSPPYRERSNQPQHF
TRBJ1-6,NA,NA,TRBV7-6,TGTGCCAGCAGCTTAGGCTTCCAACAGGGCTATAATTCACCCCTCCACTTT,CASSLGFQQGYNSPLHF
TRBJ2-2,TRBD2,NA,TRBV19,TGTGCCAGTAGTCCGACTAGCGGCTTCACCGGGGAGCTGTTTTTT,CASSPTSGFTGELFF
TRBJ2-5,TRBD1,NA,TRBV7-9,TGTGCCAGCAGCTCTCAGGGGGTAAAAGAGACCCAGTACTTC,CASSSQGVKETQYF
TRBJ2-2,NA,NA,TRBV1,TGCACCAGCAGCCAATCGGGGGAGTCGGACACCGGGGAGCTGTTTTTT,CTSSQSGESDTGELFF
TRBJ1-4,NA,NA,TRBV5-6,TGTGCCAGCAGCCAGCAGGGACGCGATGACAAACTGTTTTTT,CASSQQGRDDKLFF
TRBJ2-3,TRBD1,NA,TRBV9,TGTGCCAGCAGCGGGGGACAGGGGGCAACAGATACGCAGTATTTT,CASSGGQGATDTQYF
TRBJ1-1,TRBD1,NA,TRBV7-2,TGTGCCAGCAGCTTAGCGCTCAGGGGGCCGACTGAAGCTTTCTTT,CASSLALRGPTEAFF
TRBJ1-5,TRBD1,NA,TRBV6-6,TGTGCCAGCAGTTACGGGACAGATTATAGCAATCAGCCCCAGCATTTT,CASSYGTDYSNQPQHF
TRBJ2-7,NA,once,TRBV30,TGTGCCTGGAACAGGGTCTACGAGCAGTACTTC,CAWNRVYEQYF
TRBJ1-6,NA,NA,TRBV30,TGTGCCTGGAGTGGGCAGGGAAGTTCACCCCTCCACTTT,CAWSGQGSSPLHF
TRBJ1-4,NA,NA,TRBV6-1,TGTGCCAGCAGTGGGGGGAATTATGAAAAACTGTTTTTT,CASSGGNYEKLFF
TRBJ1-3,NA,NA,TRBV2,TGTGCCAGCAGTGAAGGTAGGCTCGTCGGAAACACCATATATTTT,CASSEGRLVGNTIYF
TRBJ2-7,TRBD1,NA,TRBV7-2,TGTGCCAGCAGCCTAGACAGGGTTAGCGAGCAGTACTTC,CASSLDRVSEQYF
TRBJ2-5,NA,NA,TRBV13,TGTGCCAGCAGGGACACGGGTCAAGAGACCCAGTACTTC,CASRDTGQETQYF
TRBJ2-5,NA,NA,TRBV6-5,TGTGCCAGCAGTGGACAGATACAAGAGACCCAGTACTTC,CASSGQIQETQYF
TRBJ2-7,TRBD1,NA,TRBV5-6,TGTGCCAGCAGCTTCTTAGGACAGGGGGCTGGAGAGCAGTACTTC,CASSFLGQGAGEQYF
TRBJ1-3,NA,NA,TRBV5-1,TGCGCCAGCAGCTTAGGGCGCTCTGGAAACACCATATATTTT,CASSLGRSGNTIYF
TRBJ1-6,NA,NA,TRBV5-1,TGCGCCAGCAGCTTGGAAGGGGGGCGTGATTCACCCCTCCACTTT,CASSLEGGRDSPLHF
TRBJ1-5,NA,NA,TRBV7-9,TGTGCCAGCAGCTTAGACACCGGTTACAATCAGCCCCAGCATTTT,CASSLDTGYNQPQHF
TRBJ1-2,NA,NA,TRBV28,TGTGCCAGCAGTTCGCAGGGGCAGGGATTGAAGGGCTACACCTTC,CASSSQGQGLKGYTF
TRBJ2-2,TRBD2,NA,TRBV6-1,TGTGCCAGCGCGGGGGGGGACACCGGGGAGCTGTTTTTT,CASAGGDTGELFF
TRBJ1-4,NA,NA,TRBV9,TGTGCCAGCAGCTTCGGCGCCAATGAAAAACTGTTTTTT,CASSFGANEKLFF